One sample yielded the 2 T cell receptor beta chains listed below, sequenced in a study of control samples from healthy donors and cancer patients. Repertoires were generated with immunoSEQ multiplex PCR, while TCRdb's copy carries only in-frame clones and drops some. The profile covers around 130,000 clones, with approximately 90% appearing a single time and less than 2.5% taken by the ten largest. Sequencing was carried out using blood. The receptors shown here come from a young man in good health.

The V gene is TRBV20-1, the J gene TRBJ2-3, with a possible D match to TRBD2 (6 bases). Germline loops: CDR1 DFQATT, CDR2 SNEGSKA (reference sequence). The V gene lost 3 bases and the J gene lost 0 bases, with 10 bases spanning the gap. CDR3 length: 14 residues. The CDR3 nucleotides are TGCAGTGCTAGTTTCGGGACTAGCACAGATACGCAGTATTTT. Translating it yields CSASFGTSTDTQYF.

In this sample, this clone turned up a few times. The V call is TRBV15, the J call TRBJ1-2; a possible D gene is TRBD1 (6 bases). The CDR3 loop spans 14 amino acids. V lost 8 bases and J 2 bases, leaving 15 bases between the germline ends. Germline assignment: CDR1 LNHNV and CDR2 YYDKDF (reference sequence). The CDR3 DNA follows: TGTGCCACCGGCGCGTGGGGGCGCAACTATGGCTACACCTTC. It encodes CATGAWGRNYGYTF. The entire variable domain, with the rest obtained from reference TRBV15 and TRBJ1-2, is as follows: DAMVIQNPRYQVTQFGKPVTLSCSQTLNHNVMYWYQQKSSQAPKLLFHYYDKDFNNEADTPDNFQSRRPNTSFCFLDIRSPGLGDTAMYLCATGAWGRNYGYTFGSGTRLTVV.